This T cell receptor beta chain was captured by sequencing in a study of T cells expressing NK-cell markers. About this clonotype: What it binds is not known.

Whole-study results and caveats: In more than five donors, dominant CD3+CD56+NKG2C+ clones formed 1.0-7.0% of CD8+ cells. These clonotypes, the leaders elsewhere, also led the CD3+CD56-NKG2C+ fraction in a handful of donors. Uncertainty persisted over the HCMV specificity of expanded NKG2C+ T cell clones.

5'RACE template switching built TCR beta cDNA with unique molecular identifiers. With the 5' RACE reads reprocessed, TCRdb shows one record per CDR3 protein and no DNA. The sample totals 150,000 to 180,000 distinct CDR3 sequences. The CDR3 spans 17 residues. Germline loops: CDR1 KGHSH, CDR2 LQKENI. The rearrangement links TRBV18 to TRBJ2-1; the TCRdb D gene call, TRBD2, has no DNA to confirm it. Sequencing input: blood T cells: a sorted CD56 or NKG2C T cell subset, CD4+ or CD8+ T cells, or bulk PBMC T cells (not recorded which). The sequence was collected from a woman aged 50 to 60 in good health. The chain's CDR3 is CASSPPNAGGPGNEQFF.